The 17 T cell receptor beta chains below come from one sample, sequenced in a study of control samples from healthy donors and cancer patients. This table comes from immunoSEQ multiplex PCR, and its TCRdb copy is limited to in-frame clones, with some not included. The sample holds approximately 14,000 clones, roughly 77% seen once. Sequencing was carried out using formalin-fixed, paraffin-embedded tissue. These receptors were collected from a female donor with lung cancer.

The V call is TRBV24-1, the J call TRBJ2-3; D is unresolved. The germline V gene encodes CDR1 KGHDR and CDR2 SFDVKD. The CDR3 extends over 14 amino acids. V lost 4 bases to trimming and J lost 0 bases, with 7 bases between them. CDR3 loop: CATSESGSTDTQYF. The CDR3 DNA sequence: TGTGCCACCAGTGAATCCGGAAGCACAGATACGCAGTATTTT.

This chain joins TRBV6-5 and TRBJ1-2; D not resolved. V lost 2 bases and J lost 8, with 15 bases in between. Looked up from germline, CDR1 is MNHEY and CDR2 is SVGAGI. The CDR3 is 14 residues long. CDR3 in amino acids: CASSYGIQSTGYTF. In nucleotides, the CDR3 is TGTGCCAGCAGTTACGGGATCCAGTCGACGGGCTACACCTTC.

The chain joins TRBV6-5 to TRBJ2-3; D gene ambiguous. Germline CDR1 is MNHEY and CDR2 is SVGAGI. The CDR3 sequence is 12 residues long. Deletions cut 6 bases from V and 5 bases from J, with 9 bases between. CDR3: CASSPFGDTQYF. The DNA of the CDR3 is TGTGCCAGCAGCCCATTCGGAGATACGCAGTATTTT.

This sequence joins TRBV7-6 and TRBJ2-7; 7 bases match TRBD1. Germline lookup yields CDR1 SGHVS and CDR2 FNYEAQ. CDR3 length: 15 amino acids. Trimming took 5 bases from V and 3 from J; bases not matched to a gene: 10. The CDR3 DNA is TGTGCCAGCAGCGAAAGACTGGACAGGCGCTACGAGCAGTACTTC. As protein: CASSERLDRRYEQYF.

The chain combines TRBV7-2 with TRBJ1-4; TRBD1 might be the D (6 bases). CDR3 length: 14 amino acids. CDR1 SGHTA and CDR2 FQGNSA come from the germline V gene. Trimming pared 2 bases from V and 7 bases from J, leaving 11 bases between. CDR3 protein: CASSLSARGEKLFF. DNA of the CDR3: TGTGCCAGCAGCTTAAGTGCCAGGGGTGAAAAACTGTTTTTT.

The chain combines TRBV27 with TRBJ2-7; a weak D match, TRBD2 (7 bases). From germline, CDR1 is MNHEY and CDR2 SMNVEV (reference sequence). The CDR3 runs to 13 residues. The V gene lost 3 bases and the J gene lost 6 bases, with 12 bases spanning the gap. As DNA, the CDR3 is TGTGCCAGCAGTTTTGGGGGGGGCTCCGAGCAGTACTTC. Translation: CASSFGGGSEQYF.

The rearrangement uses TRBV6-2 or TRBV6-3 and TRBJ2-7; D might be TRBD1 (6 bases). The germline V gene has CDR1 MNHEY and CDR2 SVGEGT. The CDR3 extends over 14 amino acids. The ends were cut back, 2 bases at V and 1 base at J, with 9 bases in the middle. Written as DNA, the CDR3 is TGTGCCAGCAGTTACGGAGGACAGTCCTACGAGCAGTACTTC. It translates to CASSYGGQSYEQYF.

This clone was counted only a few times. The chain has TRBV11-2 and TRBJ2-4; 11 nucleotides match TRBD2. Germline values: CDR1 SGHAT, CDR2 FQNNGV. The CDR3 runs 14 residues. Trimming cost V 5 bases and J 7 bases; bases outside gene matches: 4. DNA of the CDR3: TGTGCCAGCAGCGACTCTAGCGGGGGGAACATTCAGTACTTC. Its translation: CASSDSSGGNIQYF.

The chain combines TRBV6-5 with TRBJ1-3; the D gene is possibly TRBD1 (5 bases). The CDR3 length is 15 residues. V shed 6 bases and J shed 0 bases, with 12 bases lying between them. In germline, CDR1 is MNHEY, CDR2 SVGAGI. CDR3 region: CASSLGLSSGNTIYF. CDR3 DNA sequence: TGTGCCAGCAGCCTGGGGCTTTCCTCTGGAAACACCATATATTTT.

The V gene is TRBV4-3, the J gene TRBJ2-7, with D possibly TRBD1 on 7 matching bases. There are 14 residues in the CDR3. Germline-derived CDR1 and CDR2 are LGHNA and YSLEER. Trimming took 3 bases from V and 4 from J, leaving 13 bases between them. The CDR3 region is CASSQATGRYEQYF. In DNA, the CDR3 is TGCGCCAGCAGCCAGGCGACAGGGAGGTACGAGCAGTACTTC.

The chain is built from TRBV3-1 (or the pseudogene TRBV3-2) and TRBJ2-1, with TRBD2 matching 9 bases. Looked up from germline, CDR1 is LGHDT and CDR2 is YNNKEL (reference sequence). There are 14 residues in the CDR3. The V and J ends lost 5 bases and 5 bases, in that order; junction bases with no gene match: 4. The CDR3 DNA follows: TGTGCCAGCAGCTCTATAGCGGGAGACAATGAGCAGTTCTTC. Translated, it gives CASSSIAGDNEQFF.

This clone came up a few times. The chain combines TRBV2 with TRBJ1-5, with 7 bases lining up with TRBD1. The germline CDR1 and CDR2 sequences are SNHLY and FYNNEI. There are 15 residues in the CDR3. Trimming took 6 bases from V and 0 from J; bases not matched to a gene: 5. The CDR3 loop is CASSKQGNSNQPQHF. The CDR3 bases are TGTGCCAGCAGCAAACAGGGGAATAGCAATCAGCCCCAGCATTTT.

This chain links TRBV13 with TRBJ2-2; TRBD2 might be the D (6 bases). V was cut by 2 bases and J by 4 bases, with 14 bases left in between. The CDR3 spans 16 residues. The germline gives CDR1 PRHDT, CDR2 FYEKMQ (reference sequence). The CDR3: CASSLKREAATGELFF. The CDR3, as DNA: TGTGCCAGCAGCTTAAAAAGGGAGGCGGCCACCGGGGAGCTGTTTTTT. The variable domain in full, with the rest retrieved from reference TRBV13 and TRBJ2-2, is AAGVIQSPRHLIKEKRETATLKCYPIPRHDTVYWYQQGPGQDPQFLISFYEKMQSDKGSIPDRFSAQQFSDYHSELNMSSLELGDSALYFCASSLKREAATGELFFGEGSRLTVL.

CDR3 sequence reads: CASTGSDQETQYF. Written as DNA, the CDR3 is TGTGCCAGCACCGGCTCGGACCAAGAGACCCAGTACTTC. This chain links TRBV2 with TRBJ2-5; no firm D call. The CDR3 loop spans 13 amino acids. Germline V CDR1 and CDR2: SNHLY, FYNNEI. The ends were cut back, 7 bases at V and 0 bases at J, with 9 bases in the middle.

The chain combines TRBV13 with TRBJ1-6; D unresolved. Germline V lookup: CDR1 PRHDT, CDR2 FYEKMQ (reference sequence). The length of the CDR3 is 18 residues. V was pared by 6 bases and J by 7 bases, with 25 bases between. The CDR3, as DNA: TGTGCCAGCAGTCAAAAAAGGACGGCCGGTATCATAAATTCACCCCTCCACTTT. This translates into CASSQKRTAGIINSPLHF.

The V gene is TRBV18, the J gene TRBJ2-7; no firm D call. Trimming removed 1 base from V and 1 base from J, with 5 bases in between. Germline V gene sequence: CDR1 KGHSH, CDR2 LQKENI. There are 13 residues in the CDR3. DNA of the CDR3: TGTGCCAGCTCACCACTGAAATCCTACGAGCAGTACTTC. It encodes CASSPLKSYEQYF.

The chain combines TRBV11-2 with TRBJ2-5; TRBD2 matches 12 bases. Germline CDR1 and CDR2: SGHAT and FQNNGV. This CDR3 spans 15 amino acids. With 5 bases clipped from V and 3 bases from J, the junction kept 4 bases outside the gene matches. The CDR3 DNA follows: TGTGCCAGCAGCACACGGACTAGCGGGAAAGAGACCCAGTACTTC. Its protein is CASSTRTSGKETQYF.